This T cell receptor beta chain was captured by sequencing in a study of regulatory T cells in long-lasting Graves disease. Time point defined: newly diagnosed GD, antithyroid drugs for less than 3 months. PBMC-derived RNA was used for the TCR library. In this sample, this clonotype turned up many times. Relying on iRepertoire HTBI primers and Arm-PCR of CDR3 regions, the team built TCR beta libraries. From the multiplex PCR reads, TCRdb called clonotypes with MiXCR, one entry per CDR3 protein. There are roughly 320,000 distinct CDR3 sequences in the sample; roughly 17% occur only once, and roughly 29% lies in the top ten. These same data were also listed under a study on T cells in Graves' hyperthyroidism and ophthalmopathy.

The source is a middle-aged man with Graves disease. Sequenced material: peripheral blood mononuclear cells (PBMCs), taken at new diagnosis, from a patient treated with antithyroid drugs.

This CDR3 is CSVPNSGTDTQYF. For the CDR3, the DNA is TGCAGTGTTCCAAACAGCGGCACAGATACGCAGTATTTT. This rearrangement joins TRBV20-1 to TRBJ2-3; D remains ambiguous. This CDR3 has 13 amino acids. Trimming took off 7 bases at V and 1 base at J, with 12 bases between the two ends. Germline V gene lookup returns CDR1 DFQATT and CDR2 SNEGSKA (reference sequence).